The clone carrying this TCR beta chain appeared a few times. PCR was performed a second time for about 7 to 12 cycles using a sample-barcoded 5' primer and a J-beta primer mix. TCRdb independently ran MiXCR on the 5' RACE reads; one entry per CDR3 protein. The repertoire has roughly 560,000 distinct CDR3 sequences, 20% to 30% of them found once; the top ten carry roughly 9%. The source of the sample is a study of blood T cells in healthy people across ages. Study as a whole: About one barcoded beta molecule was captured per two T cells (by template switching).

J was trimmed by 7 bases and V by 5 bases; bases with no gene match: 5. The CDR3 contains 15 residues. Per the germline V gene, CDR1 is SEHNR and CDR2 is FQNEAQ (reference sequence). Extracted total RNA amounted to at least 5.5 micrograms for each sample. This sample was also put to use in a study of T cells of mothers and their children.

Sequencing was carried out using blood. The rearrangement links TRBV7-9 to TRBJ2-2; 12 bases fit TRBD2. This receptor was identified in a boy between 5 and 17 years old in good health. CDR3 DNA sequence: TGTGCCAGCAGCGCGACTAGCGGGAGTGTCGGGGAGCTGTTTTTT. Translated: CASSATSGSVGELFF.